The 30 T cell receptor beta chains given below trace back to one sample, sequenced in a study of blood T cell repertoires in COVID-19. Profiled with immunoSEQ multiplex PCR; TCRdb holds only in-frame clones, not every one. Found here are about 220,000 clones, around 80% of them singletons; the top ten hold more than 7%. Source material: peripheral blood. These receptors came from a woman between 65 and 79 years old with acute or convalescent COVID-19.

The V gene is TRBV3-1 (or the pseudogene TRBV3-2), the J gene TRBJ1-6; a weak D match, TRBD1 (5 bases). Germline CDR1 reads LGHDT; CDR2 reads YNNKEL (reference sequence). The CDR3 contains 14 residues. V dropped 4 bases and J dropped 6 bases, with 10 bases sitting between them. The CDR3 bases are TGTGCCAGCAGCCTATCGGACACTAATTCACCCCTCCACTTT. It is translated as CASSLSDTNSPLHF.

V and J are TRBV7-8 and TRBJ2-1; TRBD1 aligns across 9 bases. Germline values: CDR1 SGHVS, CDR2 FQNEAQ. The J segment lost 7 bases and the V segment lost 5 bases, leaving 9 bases of the junction unmatched. The CDR3 is made up of 15 amino acids. CDR3 DNA: TGTGCCAGCAGCACGTTACAGGGGGCTCTAAATGAGCAGTTCTTC. It yields the protein CASSTLQGALNEQFF.

The chain employs TRBV6-1 and TRBJ2-7, with D possibly matching TRBD1 (5 bases). This CDR3 region has 12 residues. V was shortened by 3 bases and J by 4 bases, with 7 bases between the two germline ends. CDR1 is MNHNS, CDR2 SASEGT, per germline. The CDR3 sequence: CASSDKGYEQYV. The DNA for the CDR3 is TGTGCCAGCAGTGATAAGGGGTACGAGCAGTACGTC.

J is TRBJ2-2 and V is TRBV19; TRBD1 might be the D (7 bases). Trimming removed 5 bases at V and 6 bases at J, with 22 bases between. Germline V lookup: CDR1 LNHDA, CDR2 SQIVND (reference sequence). The CDR3 is 17 residues long. Here the CDR3 DNA reads TGTGCCAGTAGTCCCAATAGACAGGGACTTCTATCCGGGGAGCTGTTTTTT. Translating gives CASSPNRQGLLSGELFF.

The V call is TRBV19, the J call TRBJ2-4; D perhaps matches TRBD1 (7 bases). The CDR3 sequence is 13 residues long. The V end lost 5 bases, the J end lost 8 bases, and 13 bases lay between the germline ends. Germline lookup yields CDR1 LNHDA and CDR2 SQIVND (reference sequence). The CDR3 sequence is CASSAQGGDIQYF. Here the CDR3 DNA reads TGTGCCAGTAGTGCGCAGGGGGGAGACATTCAGTACTTC.

The chain carries TRBV30 and TRBJ1-2; 7 nucleotides line up with TRBD1. CDR1 GTSNPN and CDR2 SVGIG come from the germline V gene (reference sequence). The junction had 8 bases not matched to a gene; V was cut back by 2 bases and J by 8 bases. The length of the CDR3 is 13 residues. The CDR3 region has the DNA TGTGCCTGGAGTCATAAAGGGGGCAAGGGCTACACCTTC. Protein product: CAWSHKGGKGYTF.

V usage is TRBV6-6 and J usage is TRBJ1-2; the match to TRBD1 covers 10 bases. With V trimmed by 3 bases and J by 0 bases, 4 bases remained unmatched. Germline V gene lookup returns CDR1 MNHNY and CDR2 SVGAGI (reference sequence). This CDR3 comprises 16 residues. The DNA of the CDR3 is TGTGCCAGCAGTTATGGGACAGGGGCCACTAACTATGGCTACACCTTC. Its translation is CASSYGTGATNYGYTF.

In this sample, this clone turned up once. This rearrangement joins TRBV6-1 to TRBJ2-7, with 8 bases matching TRBD1. Germline V gene data show CDR1 as MNHNS and CDR2 as SASEGT. J lost 3 bases, V lost 2 bases, and 9 bases had no gene match. The CDR3 loop spans 16 amino acids. CDR3 sequence reads: CASSESGQGSYYEQYF. CDR3 nucleotides: TGTGCCAGCAGTGAATCCGGACAGGGTTCATACTACGAGCAGTACTTC.

The CDR3 sequence is CATSETSGGYNEQFF. DNA of the CDR3: TGTGCCACCAGTGAAACTAGCGGGGGATACAATGAGCAGTTCTTC. V usage is TRBV24-1 and J usage is TRBJ2-1; 11 nucleotides align to TRBD2. J lost 4 bases, V lost 4 bases, and 2 bases had no gene match. Germline V gene lookup returns CDR1 KGHDR and CDR2 SFDVKD. This CDR3 region has 15 residues.

The V call is TRBV7-2, the J call TRBJ2-7, with 16 bases identical to TRBD2. The CDR3 length is 14 residues. Germline V gives CDR1 SGHTA, CDR2 FQGNSA. J lost 12 bases, V lost 5 bases, and 7 bases had no gene match. The CDR3 region is CASSTGLAGGNRYF. The CDR3 nucleotides read TGTGCCAGCAGCACGGGACTAGCGGGGGGGAATCGGTACTTC.

V is TRBV30 and J is TRBJ2-3, with D possibly being TRBD1 (6 bases). The CDR3 is 12 residues long. Per germline, CDR1 GTSNPN and CDR2 SVGIG (reference sequence). V lost 4 bases and J 4 bases, leaving 9 bases between the germline ends. CDR3 coding DNA: TGTGCCTGGACAGGGGCGGCAGATACGCAGTATTTT. As protein: CAWTGAADTQYF.

This clone was picked up one time. This sequence joins TRBV3-1 (or the pseudogene TRBV3-2) and TRBJ2-6; D is possibly TRBD2 (6 bases). The CDR3 contains 17 residues. Germline values: CDR1 LGHDT, CDR2 YNNKEL (reference sequence). The ends were cut back, 4 bases at V and 0 bases at J, with 13 bases in the middle. The CDR3 spells CASSPGGAPSGANVLTF. CDR3 in DNA: TGTGCCAGCAGCCCTGGCGGGGCACCCTCTGGGGCCAACGTCCTGACTTTC.

The J gene is TRBJ2-1, the V gene TRBV18, with a possible D match to TRBD2 (6 bases). V was clipped by 5 bases and J by 7 bases, with 12 bases between them. The CDR3 is 13 amino acids. The germline gives CDR1 KGHSH, CDR2 LQKENI. The CDR3 spells CASSSSGDNEQFF. CDR3 sequence (DNA): TGTGCCAGCTCAAGTTCGGGGGATAATGAGCAGTTCTTC. Variable domain in full (rest from reference TRBV18 and TRBJ2-1): NAGVMQNPRHLVRRRGQEARLRCSPMKGHSHVYWYRQLPEEGLKFMVYLQKENIIDESGMPKERFSAEFPKEGPSILRIQQVVRGDSAAYFCASSSSGDNEQFFGPGTRLTVL.

This chain links TRBV21-1 with TRBJ2-7; whether TRBD1, the table's D call, matches the DNA was not checked. TRBV21-1 is classified as a pseudogene. The CDR3 covers 14 residues. Here the CDR3 DNA reads TGTGCCAGCAGCAACGGAACAGGGTCCTACGAGCAGTACTTC. It is translated as CASSNGTGSYEQYF.

This clone was observed a handful of times. This may be a read error: a much more frequent sequence differs by one nucleotide. The chain couples TRBV6-5 to TRBJ2-3; D is possibly TRBD1 (6 bases). CDR3 size: 14 residues. Germline CDR1 reads MNHEY; CDR2 reads SVGAGI. V was trimmed by 5 bases and J by 0 bases, leaving 9 bases between them. This chain's CDR3 is CASSRTESTDTQYF. CDR3 nucleotide sequence: TGTGCCAGCAGTCGGACAGAAAGCACAGATACGCAGTATTTT.

The chain has TRBV7-2 and TRBJ2-1; 9 bases agree with TRBD2. In germline, CDR1 is SGHTA, CDR2 FQGNSA. V gave up 6 bases and J gave up 9 bases; unmatched junction bases: 15. The CDR3 has 16 residues. This chain's CDR3 is CASSGPRGGFFGEQFF. The DNA of the CDR3 is TGTGCCAGCAGTGGCCCGCGGGGGGGGTTCTTTGGTGAGCAGTTCTTC.

As concerns this clone: Other DNA sequences in the sample encode the same CDR3. The rearrangement links TRBV19 to TRBJ2-7; D remains ambiguous. The CDR3 contains 14 residues. Trimming left V 3 bases short and J 2 bases short, with 11 bases between. The germline V gene has CDR1 LNHDA and CDR2 SQIVND (reference sequence). CDR3 in amino acids: CASSIEEGPYEQYF. In DNA, the CDR3 is TGTGCCAGTAGTATTGAGGAAGGTCCCTACGAGCAGTACTTC.

The table lists this clone with a few counts. The chain links TRBV15 to TRBJ1-2; maybe TRBD1 (6 bases). The V end lost 3 bases, the J end lost 4 bases, and 15 bases lay between the germline ends. The CDR3 spans 15 residues. In germline, CDR1 is LNHNV, CDR2 YYDKDF (reference sequence). The CDR3 loop reads CATSREQGLGYGYTF. CDR3 sequence (DNA): TGTGCCACCAGCAGGGAACAGGGTTTAGGCTATGGCTACACCTTC. The full variable domain, rest sourced from reference TRBV15 and TRBJ1-2, is DAMVIQNPRYQVTQFGKPVTLSCSQTLNHNVMYWYQQKSSQAPKLLFHYYDKDFNNEADTPDNFQSRRPNTSFCFLDIRSPGLGDTAMYLCATSREQGLGYGYTFGSGTRLTVV.

The chain links TRBV15 to TRBJ2-5; TRBD1 might be the D (6 bases). From germline, CDR1 is LNHNV and CDR2 YYDKDF (reference sequence). The V and J ends lost 4 bases and 2 bases respectively, with 17 bases between them. CDR3 length: 16 amino acids. CDR3 region: CATSTSLGGAQETQYF. The DNA for the CDR3 is TGTGCCACCAGCACCTCTCTAGGGGGAGCACAAGAGACCCAGTACTTC.

The rearrangement uses TRBV7-2 and TRBJ1-5; 8 bases fit TRBD1. Trimming removed 5 bases from V and 1 base from J; junction bases left unmatched: 4. This CDR3 spans 15 amino acids. Germline V gene lookup returns CDR1 SGHTA and CDR2 FQGNSA. CDR3 protein: CASSVTGGSNQPQHF. As DNA, the CDR3 is TGTGCCAGCAGCGTAACAGGGGGAAGCAATCAGCCCCAGCATTTT. The whole variable domain, filled in from reference TRBV7-2 and TRBJ1-5, reads GAGVSQSPSNKVTEKGKDVELRCDPISGHTALYWYRQSLGQGLEFLIYFQGNSAPDKSGLPSDRFSAERTGGSVSTLTIQRTQQEDSAVYLCASSVTGGSNQPQHFGDGTRLSIL.

The V and J genes are TRBV19 and TRBJ2-5; a possible D gene is TRBD1 (5 bases). Trimming shortened V by 5 bases and J by 1 base, and 17 bases separated the two germline ends. The CDR3 has 16 residues. Germline V lookup: CDR1 LNHDA, CDR2 SQIVND (reference sequence). In DNA, the CDR3 is TGTGCCAGTAGTGCGGCGTATGCTACAGGCCAAGAGACCCAGTACTTC. Amino acid sequence: CASSAAYATGQETQYF. Variable domain in full (rest from reference TRBV19 and TRBJ2-5): DGGITQSPKYLFRKEGQNVTLSCEQNLNHDAMYWYRQDPGQGLRLIYYSQIVNDFQKGDIAEGYSVSREKKESFPLTVTSAQKNPTAFYLCASSAAYATGQETQYFGPGTRLLVL.

J is TRBJ1-5 and V is TRBV19; D uncertain. V lost 5 bases, J lost 5 bases, and 10 bases lay in between. This CDR3 has 13 residues. CDR1 is LNHDA and CDR2 is SQIVND in the germline V gene (reference sequence). The CDR3 is CASSLNRDQPQHF. CDR3 nucleotides: TGTGCCAGTAGTTTAAACCGAGATCAGCCCCAGCATTTT.

A single count supports this clone. V and J are TRBV6-6 and TRBJ2-3; TRBD2 agrees at 7 bases. The V segment lost 4 bases and the J segment 2 bases; nucleotides outside the gene matches: 6. Looked up from germline, CDR1 is MNHNY and CDR2 is SVGAGI (reference sequence). The CDR3 totals 15 residues. The CDR3 DNA reads as TGTGCCAGCAGTTCGGGACGGGGGGACACAGATACGCAGTATTTT. Translation gives CASSSGRGDTDTQYF.

The chain recombines TRBV24-1 with TRBJ2-1; D is unresolved. The V and J ends lost 5 bases and 3 bases respectively, with 4 bases between them. The CDR3 runs 12 residues. Germline CDR1 and CDR2: KGHDR and SFDVKD. For the CDR3, the DNA is TGTGCCACCAGTGGAGGCTACAATGAGCAGTTCTTC. It translates to CATSGGYNEQFF.

The CDR3 DNA reads as TGTGCCAGCAGCCCCGGACCGAGGGGCGGGGCAGAGACCCAGTACTTC. Amino acids: CASSPGPRGGAETQYF. V usage is TRBV11-2 and J usage is TRBJ2-5; a possible D gene is TRBD2 (6 bases). This CDR3 spans 16 amino acids. CDR1 and CDR2 (germline): SGHAT, FQNNGV. The ends were cut back, 5 bases at V and 4 bases at J, with 20 bases in the middle. Full variable domain (outside the CDR3, taken from reference TRBV11-2 and TRBJ2-5): EAGVAQSPRYKIIEKRQSVAFWCNPISGHATLYWYQQILGQGPKLLIQFQNNGVVDDSQLPKDRFSAERLKGVDSTLKIQPAKLEDSAVYLCASSPGPRGGAETQYFGPGTRLLVL.

The CDR3 loop is CASSGTGIYGYTF. DNA for the CDR3: TGTGCCAGCAGCGGGACAGGAATCTATGGCTACACCTTC. This chain connects TRBV3-1 (or the pseudogene TRBV3-2) to TRBJ1-2; TRBD1 matches at 8 bases. The V gene's germline CDR1 is LGHDT and CDR2 YNNKEL (reference sequence). The length of the CDR3 is 13 residues. With 5 bases clipped from V and 4 bases from J, the junction kept 3 bases outside the gene matches.

The chain couples TRBV19 to TRBJ1-2, with D tentatively TRBD1 (6 bases). Germline-derived CDR1 and CDR2 are LNHDA and SQIVND (reference sequence). The CDR3 contains 12 residues. V was trimmed by 6 bases and J by 8 bases, leaving 13 bases between them. The chain's CDR3 is CASSIQGYGYTF. In DNA form, the CDR3 reads TGTGCCAGTAGCATACAGGGATACGGCTACACCTTC.

V and J are TRBV7-2 and TRBJ2-7; 13 bases match TRBD2. Germline CDR1 SGHTA, CDR2 FQGNSA. With 4 bases clipped from V and 5 bases from J, the junction kept 5 bases outside the gene matches. The CDR3 has 15 amino acids. In nucleotides, the CDR3 is TGTGCCAGCAGCTCACTAGCGGGGGGGCAGGACGAGCAGTACTTC. Translating it yields CASSSLAGGQDEQYF.

The chain carries TRBV27 and TRBJ2-1, with 10 bases fitting TRBD1. V shed 6 bases, J shed 4 bases, and the junction held 3 bases outside the gene matches. The CDR3 consists of 14 residues. Germline V gene lookup returns CDR1 MNHEY and CDR2 SMNVEV (reference sequence). CDR3 coding DNA: TGTGCCAGCAGGGCGGACAGGGGGTACAATGAGCAGTTCTTC. Its protein is CASRADRGYNEQFF.

In this sample, this clone turned up many times. The genes are TRBV7-8 and TRBJ1-5; no firm D call. This CDR3 spans 15 amino acids. The V end lost 3 bases, the J end lost 4 bases, and 13 bases lay between the germline ends. CDR1 is SGHVS and CDR2 is FQNEAQ in the germline V gene. CDR3 in DNA: TGTGCCAGCAGCTTGCGGGCTCAGGCTAATCAGCCCCAGCATTTT. Amino acids: CASSLRAQANQPQHF.